The 27 T cell receptor beta chains presented below share a single source sample, sequenced in a study of blood T cell repertoires in COVID-19. Here immunoSEQ multiplex PCR was the method, and the copy in TCRdb shows in-frame clones only, minus some. Of around 200,000 clones in the sample, 80% to 90% were seen once. Sequenced: peripheral blood. The receptors here all came from a woman in her 40s with active or convalescent COVID-19.

The chain employs TRBV19 and TRBJ2-7; 14 bases fit TRBD2. Trimming at V came to 5 bases and at J to 3 bases, leaving 6 bases not matched to a gene. Germline CDR1 reads LNHDA; CDR2 reads SQIVND (reference sequence). CDR3 size: 16 residues. The CDR3 region is CASSQGGTSGSYEQYF. The CDR3, as DNA: TGTGCCAGTAGTCAAGGCGGGACTAGCGGGAGCTACGAGCAGTACTTC.

V and J are TRBV27 and TRBJ2-2, with D perhaps TRBD1 (6 bases). The CDR3 is 13 residues long. Germline assignment: CDR1 MNHEY and CDR2 SMNVEV (reference sequence). V lost 3 bases, J lost 7 bases, and 9 bases lay in between. CDR3 loop: CASSFSRGGELFF. The CDR3 DNA follows: TGTGCCAGCAGTTTCAGCAGGGGCGGGGAGCTGTTTTTT.

The chain uses TRBV15 and TRBJ2-2; D gene ambiguous. The CDR3 covers 17 residues. Trimming cost V 0 bases and J 3 bases, with 14 bases left between them. Germline CDR1 LNHNV, CDR2 YYDKDF (reference sequence). CDR3 protein: CATSRDLTKLYTGELFF. In DNA form, the CDR3 reads TGTGCCACCAGCAGAGATCTCACTAAACTCTACACCGGGGAGCTGTTTTTT.

The genes are TRBV7-9 and TRBJ1-2; unclear D gene. Germline V gene data show CDR1 as SEHNR and CDR2 as FQNEAQ (reference sequence). Between the trimmed V and J ends, which lost 2 bases and 3 bases, there was a span of 10 bases. The CDR3 is made up of 14 amino acids. The CDR3: CASSLNVIDYGYTF. The DNA for the CDR3 is TGTGCCAGCAGCTTAAATGTAATTGACTATGGCTACACCTTC.

The chain carries TRBV19 and TRBJ2-7; D is unresolved. Germline values: CDR1 LNHDA, CDR2 SQIVND (reference sequence). CDR3 length: 15 amino acids. Trimming stripped 5 bases from V and 1 base from J, with 15 bases between. This CDR3 is CASSLSVVASYEQYF. Here the CDR3 DNA reads TGTGCCAGTAGTCTCAGCGTAGTCGCATCCTACGAGCAGTACTTC.

As for this clone: One end of the junction varies from germline; a read error may be responsible. The J gene is TRBJ2-7, the V gene TRBV6-1; the match to TRBD1 covers 7 bases. The CDR3 spans 14 residues. Looked up from germline, CDR1 is MNHNS and CDR2 is SASEGT. CDR3 sequence (DNA): TGTGCCAGCAGCGAAGGGACAGCCTCCTACGAGCAGTACTTC. Translated: CASSEGTASYEQYF.

The chain couples TRBV7-9 to TRBJ1-6; a possible D gene is TRBD1 (5 bases). CDR1 and CDR2 (germline): SEHNR, FQNEAQ (reference sequence). The CDR3 runs 15 residues. The ends were cut back, 1 base at V and 7 bases at J, with 11 bases in the middle. CDR3 bases: TGTGCCAGCAGCTTAGGCGACAGTACAAATTCACCCCTCCACTTT. It yields the protein CASSLGDSTNSPLHF.

The chain links TRBV3-1 (or the pseudogene TRBV3-2) to TRBJ2-3, with 11 positions matching TRBD2. This CDR3 has 17 residues. V gave up 11 bases and J gave up 5 bases; unmatched junction bases: 18. The germline gives CDR1 LGHDT, CDR2 YNNKEL (reference sequence). CDR3 region: CAVGVAGGPTGRDTQYF. CDR3 bases: TGTGCCGTAGGGGTAGCGGGAGGGCCAACGGGAAGAGATACGCAGTATTTT.

The chain employs TRBV19 and TRBJ2-2; 11 positions match TRBD1. Per germline, CDR1 LNHDA and CDR2 SQIVND (reference sequence). The CDR3 is 18 amino acids. J was trimmed by 8 bases and V by 4 bases; bases with no gene match: 15. As DNA, the CDR3 is TGTGCCAGTAGTAGGGAGCGACCCGGACAGGGGGCCTCAGGGGAGCTGTTTTTT. Protein: CASSRERPGQGASGELFF.

V gene TRBV25-1 combines with J gene TRBJ2-7, with 11 positions matching TRBD1. Germline V gene data show CDR1 as MGHDK and CDR2 as SYGVNS. Trimming took 4 bases from V and 6 from J; bases not matched to a gene: 11. CDR3 size: 16 residues. The CDR3 nucleotides are TGTGCCAGCAGTGCGGGAGAGGACAGGGGGCTCGCCGAGCAGTACTTC. Translated, it gives CASSAGEDRGLAEQYF.

The V call is TRBV11-2, the J call TRBJ2-1; 10 bases fit TRBD1. The V gene end was trimmed by 4 bases and the J gene end by 1 base; junction bases not matched to a gene: 4. The CDR3 totals 16 residues. Germline CDR1 and CDR2: SGHAT and FQNNGV. CDR3 coding DNA: TGTGCCAGCAGCTGGGAGGGACAGGGGTCCTACAATGAGCAGTTCTTC. Its translation is CASSWEGQGSYNEQFF.

The rearrangement joins TRBV6-5 to TRBJ2-3, with D perhaps TRBD1 (6 bases). The germline V and J ends were trimmed by 5 bases and 1 base, with 7 bases remaining between them. The CDR3 is 13 residues long. Germline CDR1 and CDR2: MNHEY and SVGAGI. This CDR3 reads CASSRTGTDTQYF. The CDR3 region has the DNA TGTGCCAGCAGTAGGACAGGCACAGATACGCAGTATTTT.

CDR3 nucleotide sequence: TGCAGTGCCGACACTAGCTACGAGCAGTACTTC. It yields the protein CSADTSYEQYF. The rearrangement links TRBV20-1 to TRBJ2-7, with a possible D match to TRBD2 (5 bases). V shed 6 bases and J shed 3 bases, with 9 bases lying between them. This CDR3 is built from 11 residues. Germline lookup yields CDR1 DFQATT and CDR2 SNEGSKA (reference sequence).

The chain joins TRBV10-3 to TRBJ2-2; 9 bases are a match to TRBD2. Losses at the gene ends were 0 bases for V and 5 bases for J; bases not matched to a gene: 7. The length of the CDR3 is 17 residues. The V gene's germline CDR1 is ENHRY and CDR2 SYGVKD. This CDR3 reads CAISESLASGMTGELFF. The CDR3 DNA reads TGTGCCATCAGTGAGTCGTTAGCTAGCGGGATGACCGGGGAGCTGTTTTTT.

The chain has TRBV6-2 or TRBV6-3 and TRBJ1-1; 7 positions match TRBD1. The CDR3 is 12 amino acids. Germline V gives CDR1 MNHEY, CDR2 SVGEGT. The V segment lost 5 bases and the J segment 12 bases; nucleotides outside the gene matches: 9. The CDR3 protein is CASSTTTGWSFF. DNA of the CDR3: TGTGCCAGCAGTACAACGACAGGGTGGTCTTTCTTT.

V usage is TRBV21-1 and J usage is TRBJ2-1; the table's D call of TRBD2 was not tested on the DNA. TRBV21-1 is a recognized pseudogene. The CDR3 spans 21 residues. The CDR3: CASSKKAPSVLAGRFYNEQFF. CDR3 nucleotide sequence: TGTGCCAGCAGCAAAAAAGCCCCCTCGGTACTAGCGGGACGTTTCTACAATGAGCAGTTCTTC.

The J gene is TRBJ1-3, the V gene TRBV3-1 (or the pseudogene TRBV3-2); D gene uncertain. The CDR3 runs to 16 residues. V was trimmed by 5 bases and J by 0 bases, leaving 14 bases between them. In germline, CDR1 is LGHDT, CDR2 YNNKEL (reference sequence). CDR3 nucleotides: TGTGCCAGCAGCTCCAACCAGCGGTTCTCTGGAAACACCATATATTTT. Translating it yields CASSSNQRFSGNTIYF.

The rearrangement joins TRBV29-1 to TRBJ1-2; no clear D. V dropped 6 bases and J dropped 12 bases, with 14 bases sitting between them. The CDR3 runs 10 residues. The germline V gene encodes CDR1 SQVTM and CDR2 ANQGSEA. The CDR3 DNA reads TGCAGCGTCGGGGTCCCGTCCGACACCTTC. It translates to CSVGVPSDTF.

This chain uses TRBV9 with TRBJ2-1; TRBD2 agrees at 8 bases. The CDR3 extends over 16 amino acids. Germline V gives CDR1 SGDLS, CDR2 YYNGEE. With V trimmed by 0 bases and J by 9 bases, 11 bases remained unmatched. The CDR3 sequence is CASSVAGGPFDAEQFF. The CDR3 coding sequence is TGTGCCAGCAGCGTAGCGGGAGGGCCCTTCGATGCTGAGCAGTTCTTC.

The gene calls are TRBV27 and TRBJ2-1, with D perhaps matching TRBD2 (5 bases). Looked up from germline, CDR1 is MNHEY and CDR2 is SMNVEV (reference sequence). The CDR3 spans 13 residues. V was shortened by 5 bases and J by 3 bases, with 8 bases between the two germline ends. For the CDR3, the DNA is TGTGCCAGCAGTCTCCGGGGCTACAATGAGCAGTTCTTC. Translated: CASSLRGYNEQFF.

This clone was found once. V usage is TRBV7-2 and J usage is TRBJ2-4, with a weak D call TRBD1 (5 bases). Germline CDR1 reads SGHTA; CDR2 reads FQGNSA. V lost 3 bases and J 1 base, leaving 10 bases between the germline ends. The CDR3 loop spans 15 amino acids. DNA of the CDR3: TGTGCCAGCAGCTTGGGGCCCGGGGCCAAAAACATTCAGTACTTC. This encodes CASSLGPGAKNIQYF.

In this sample, this clone turned up a few times. The rearrangement joins TRBV2 to TRBJ1-5, with D uncertain. With 5 bases removed from V and 9 bases from J, the gap between germline ends came to 17 bases. This CDR3 has 14 amino acids. Per germline, CDR1 SNHLY and CDR2 FYNNEI. This CDR3 reads CASSPREGMGPQHF. The CDR3 nucleotides read TGTGCCAGCAGTCCCCGGGAGGGAATGGGGCCCCAGCATTTT.

The chain couples TRBV6-5 to TRBJ1-1; 10 bases fit TRBD1. The CDR3 consists of 14 residues. The V and J ends lost 4 bases and 4 bases, in that order; junction bases with no gene match: 3. Germline V gives CDR1 MNHEY, CDR2 SVGAGI. In DNA, the CDR3 is TGTGCCAGCAGTTTCGACAGGGGGCTCACTGAAGCTTTCTTT. Protein sequence: CASSFDRGLTEAFF.

This clone was recorded a few times. This chain joins TRBV11-3 and TRBJ1-2, with D perhaps matching TRBD1 (6 bases). V was shortened by 8 bases and J by 4 bases, with 8 bases between the two germline ends. Germline lookup yields CDR1 SGHNT and CDR2 YENEEA. CDR3 length: 11 residues. The CDR3, as DNA: TGTGCCAGCGGACAGATCTATGGCTACACCTTC. Residues: CASGQIYGYTF.

The chain employs TRBV6-5 and TRBJ1-2, with D maybe TRBD1 (5 bases). Germline V lookup: CDR1 MNHEY, CDR2 SVGAGI. CDR3 length equals 14 residues. V lost 2 bases and J 2 bases, leaving 9 bases between the germline ends. CDR3: CASSYQGRNYGYTF. The CDR3 DNA sequence: TGTGCCAGCAGTTACCAGGGCAGGAACTATGGCTACACCTTC.

The chain links TRBV27 to TRBJ2-3; D is ambiguous. V lost 5 bases, J lost 4 bases, and 10 bases lay in between. The germline V gene encodes CDR1 MNHEY and CDR2 SMNVEV (reference sequence). The CDR3 length is 13 residues. The CDR3 loop reads CASSAHVADTQYF. The CDR3 region has the DNA TGTGCCAGCAGTGCTCACGTAGCAGATACGCAGTATTTT.

This clone appeared a single time. The chain recombines TRBV24-1 with TRBJ1-1; D is undetermined. The germline V gene encodes CDR1 KGHDR and CDR2 SFDVKD. The CDR3 length is 12 residues. With 10 bases removed from V and 4 bases from J, the gap between germline ends came to 12 bases. DNA of the CDR3: TGTGCCACGATTGGTCGGGGCACTGAAGCTTTCTTT. As protein: CATIGRGTEAFF.